The 4 T cell receptor beta chains below all came from one sample that was sequenced in a study of blood T cell repertoires in COVID-19. Sequencing used immunoSEQ multiplex PCR; TCRdb keeps in-frame clones, though not all of them. The sample holds around 160,000 clones, just over 85% seen once. Sequencing was done on a sample of peripheral blood. The origin of the receptors is a man aged 60-69 years with acute or convalescent COVID-19.

This clone was seen more than once but under ten times. This chain links TRBV6-1 with TRBJ1-2; 7 bases line up with TRBD1. Germline V gives CDR1 MNHNS, CDR2 SASEGT. V shed 2 bases, J shed 7 bases, and the junction held 7 bases outside the gene matches. The CDR3 sequence is 14 residues long. The CDR3 DNA reads as TGTGCCAGCAGTGAAAACAGGGGAAGTTTTGGCTACACCTTC. Residues: CASSENRGSFGYTF.

This chain joins TRBV5-1 and TRBJ1-2; 8 bases agree with TRBD1. The CDR3 is made up of 16 amino acids. The J segment lost 8 bases and the V segment lost 4 bases, leaving 16 bases of the junction unmatched. The germline CDR1 and CDR2 sequences are SGHRS and YFSETQ. This CDR3 reads CASSPPMGQGASGYTF. The CDR3 DNA reads as TGCGCCAGCAGCCCCCCGATGGGGCAGGGGGCGTCAGGCTACACCTTC.

The rearrangement joins TRBV7-9 to TRBJ2-6; D gene uncertain. The germline CDR1 and CDR2 sequences are SEHNR and FQNEAQ (reference sequence). The CDR3 spans 15 residues. V dropped 2 bases and J dropped 0 bases, with 5 bases sitting between them. For the CDR3, the DNA is TGTGCCAGCAGCTTATCCGTCTCTGGGGCCAACGTCCTGACTTTC. This gives the protein CASSLSVSGANVLTF.

The chain uses TRBV5-1 and TRBJ2-1; TRBD2 agrees at 14 bases. The ends lost 4 bases at V and 7 bases at J; junction bases unmatched: 10. The CDR3 loop spans 17 amino acids. Germline V gives CDR1 SGHRS, CDR2 YFSETQ. DNA of the CDR3: TGCGCCAGCAGCCTGGGACTAGCGGGAGCCTTGACAAATGAGCAGTTCTTC. Amino acids: CASSLGLAGALTNEQFF.